What follows are 8 T cell receptor beta chains derived from one specimen sequenced in a study of PD-L1 blockade in urothelial cancer. Measured with immunoSEQ multiplex PCR; TCRdb has only the in-frame clones, and not every one. The data contain around 100,000 clones, approximately 85% of them singletons. Specimen: PBMCs, collected around atezolizumab (anti-PD-L1) treatment. The receptors originated from a man aged 50 or older with urothelial cancer.

This clone was seen just once. V gene TRBV6-5 combines with J gene TRBJ2-2; 7 positions agree with TRBD1. With V trimmed by 10 bases and J by 5 bases, 7 bases remained unmatched. The CDR3 runs 13 residues. Germline loops: CDR1 MNHEY, CDR2 SVGAGI. The CDR3, as DNA: TGTGCCACCTTACCGACAGGGACCGGGGAGCTGTTTTTT. Translation gives CATLPTGTGELFF.

This chain links TRBV19 with TRBJ1-2; D not certain. The CDR3 spans 15 residues. Trimming took off 0 bases at V and 2 bases at J, with 10 bases between the two ends. CDR1 and CDR2 from the germline V gene are LNHDA and SQIVND (reference sequence). The DNA for the CDR3 is TGTGCCAGTAGTATAGATCTGAGGGTAAACTATGGCTACACCTTC. Translating gives CASSIDLRVNYGYTF.

The J gene is TRBJ2-7, the V gene TRBV2; 8 nucleotides align to TRBD1. Germline assignment: CDR1 SNHLY and CDR2 FYNNEI. This CDR3 has 14 residues. V lost 6 bases, J lost 4 bases, and 8 bases stayed unmatched. CDR3: CASSDGQGSYEQYF. As DNA, the CDR3 is TGTGCCAGCAGCGATGGACAGGGAAGTTACGAGCAGTACTTC.

The chain is built from TRBV28 and TRBJ2-5; 7 bases map to TRBD1. V lost 5 bases, J lost 4 bases, and 7 bases stayed unmatched. Germline CDR1 is MDHEN and CDR2 is SYDVKM. The CDR3 sequence is 14 residues long. The CDR3 loop is CASSLQGNRETQYF. For the CDR3, the DNA is TGTGCCAGCAGTCTACAGGGGAATCGAGAGACCCAGTACTTC. The variable domain in full, completed from reference TRBV28 and TRBJ2-5, reads DVKVTQSSRYLVKRTGEKVFLECVQDMDHENMFWYRQDPGLGLRLIYFSYDVKMKEKGDIPEGYSVSREKKERFSLILESASTNQTSMYLCASSLQGNRETQYFGPGTRLLVL.

This chain joins TRBV6-1 and TRBJ2-7; D is perhaps TRBD2 (6 bases). The ends were cut back, 2 bases at V and 12 bases at J, with 14 bases in the middle. Looked up from germline, CDR1 is MNHNS and CDR2 is SASEGT. This CDR3 has 12 amino acids. The CDR3 reads CASSEFQAGRYF. CDR3 nucleotide sequence: TGTGCCAGCAGTGAATTTCAGGCGGGGAGGTACTTC.

The chain recombines TRBV19 with TRBJ1-1; tentatively, D is TRBD1 (5 bases). The CDR3 extends over 14 amino acids. The V gene's germline CDR1 is LNHDA and CDR2 SQIVND (reference sequence). V dropped 7 bases and J dropped 0 bases, with 12 bases sitting between them. The CDR3 protein is CASISRAMNTEAFF. CDR3 nucleotides: TGTGCCAGTATTAGCAGGGCGATGAACACTGAAGCTTTCTTT.

This clone has a handful of counts. This chain links TRBV25-1 with TRBJ1-6; 7 bases map to TRBD1. Germline values: CDR1 MGHDK, CDR2 SYGVNS. This CDR3 is built from 14 residues. Trimming at V came to 6 bases and at J to 8 bases, leaving 7 bases not matched to a gene. CDR3 protein: CASRETGRDSPLHF. As DNA, the CDR3 is TGTGCCAGCAGGGAGACAGGGCGCGATTCACCCCTCCACTTT.

V and J are TRBV18 and TRBJ2-2; D is uncertain. The CDR3 is 15 residues long. Trimming stripped 6 bases from V and 2 bases from J, with 13 bases between. Germline V gene sequence: CDR1 KGHSH, CDR2 LQKENI. DNA of the CDR3: TGTGCCAGCTCGCCCTCTACGCTTAACACCGGGGAGCTGTTTTTT. It translates to CASSPSTLNTGELFF. Combining the CDR3 with reference TRBV18 and TRBJ2-2 gives the whole variable domain NAGVMQNPRHLVRRRGQEARLRCSPMKGHSHVYWYRQLPEEGLKFMVYLQKENIIDESGMPKERFSAEFPKEGPSILRIQQVVRGDSAAYFCASSPSTLNTGELFFGEGSRLTVL.